Here is one TCR beta chain with its context. Its cognate antigen has yet to be identified. No quality values exist for individual bases; no much larger clone is one base distant. The CDR3 measures 16 amino acids from cysteine to phenylalanine. The kept DNA is CDR3 alone, 48 bases in frame from the first base. CDR1 SGDLS and CDR2 YYNGEE were looked up in the germline V gene. V is reduced by 3 bases and J by 3 bases, leaving a spacing of 19 bases between them. RNA was extracted with the RNeasy kit and roughly 0.45 to 1 ug was reverse transcribed using random hexamers. The immunoSEQ multiplex PCR assay, covering 54 Vbeta and 13 Jbeta segments, was used to amplify TCR beta CDR3 regions. PCR amplification bias was corrected by using a synthetic template baseline for primer optimization and computational correction. The study's processing was this. Reads were assigned to V, D and J genes according to IMGT and analyzed in immunoSEQ Analyzer, with only productive sequences retained. To calculate clonality, Shannon entropy was normalized by log2 of the number of productive unique sequences and then subtracted from one. For each patient and control, public and private clones were evaluated within the 100 most prevalent clones. A clone was defined as Susac-specific if it was absent from the healthy and MS cohorts, from some 980 published viral clones and from other ImmuneACCESS disease sequences. In TCRdb, the public reads were trimmed at Q25 with fastp and aligned with MiXCR, with productive beta chains retained. Rows matching on CDR3 protein sequence are summarized as one entry with the most common DNA and genes. Here the V and J calls rest on TCRdb's processing, not on the authors' analysis. This sample gives about 440,000 distinct CDR3 sequences in total; more than 80% of them show up just once. The top ten clonotypes cover under 0.15% of the sample.

High-throughput TCR beta sequencing profiled peripheral blood CD8+ and CD4+ T cells from healthy donors, Susac syndrome patients and multiple sclerosis patients. Treatment-naive patients with stable or active relapsing-remitting disease fulfilling revised McDonald criteria were used as multiple sclerosis controls. Bulk CD8+ and CD4+ T cells were purified by magnetic negative isolation, whereas CD8+ TEMRA cells were enriched by FACS. Blood was drawn into EDTA tubes, processed within 24 hours, and PBMCs were isolated by density gradient centrifugation. PBMCs destined for TCR sequencing were cryopreserved in liquid nitrogen and later thawed in a 37 °C water bath. The sorted or isolated CD4+, CD8+ and CD8+ TEMRA cells reached a purity of at least 90%. This sample was included in a study of CD8 T cells in Susac syndrome (dated by TCRdb to between 2019 and 2020). In the study overall: Whether CD8+ T cell activation and differentiation in Susac syndrome was antigen driven was tested using repertoire sequencing. The study compared CD8+ T cell repertoire clonality among 12 healthy donors, 14 Susac syndrome patients and 15 or so multiple sclerosis patients. The paper as a whole reports these results and caveats: The number of individuals in the TCR sequencing and HLA analysis was acknowledged as relatively small.

This sequence uses TRBV9 and TRBJ2-7; the D gene is perhaps TRBD1, on 6 matching bases. This sequence originates from a human donor with multiple sclerosis. The sample was CD8+ T cells from PBMCs. In nucleotide form, the sequence is TGTGCCAGCAGCGAAAGACAGGTTGCTTCGTTCTACGAGCAGTACTTC. The encoded protein is CASSERQVASFYEQYF.